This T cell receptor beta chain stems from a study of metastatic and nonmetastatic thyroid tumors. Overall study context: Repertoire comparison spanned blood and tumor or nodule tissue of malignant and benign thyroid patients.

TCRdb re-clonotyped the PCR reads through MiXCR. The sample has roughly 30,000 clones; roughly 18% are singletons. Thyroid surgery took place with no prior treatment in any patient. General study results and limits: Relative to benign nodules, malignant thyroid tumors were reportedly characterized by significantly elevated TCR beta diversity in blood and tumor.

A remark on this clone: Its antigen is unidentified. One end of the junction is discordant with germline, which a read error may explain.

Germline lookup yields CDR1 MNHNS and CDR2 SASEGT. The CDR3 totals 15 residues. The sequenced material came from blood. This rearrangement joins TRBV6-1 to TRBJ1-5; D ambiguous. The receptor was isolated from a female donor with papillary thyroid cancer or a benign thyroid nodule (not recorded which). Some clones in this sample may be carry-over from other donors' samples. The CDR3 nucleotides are TGCGCCAGCAGCTCTATGGACTCGTGGTCCCAGCCCCAGCATTTT. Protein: CASSSMDSWSQPQHF.